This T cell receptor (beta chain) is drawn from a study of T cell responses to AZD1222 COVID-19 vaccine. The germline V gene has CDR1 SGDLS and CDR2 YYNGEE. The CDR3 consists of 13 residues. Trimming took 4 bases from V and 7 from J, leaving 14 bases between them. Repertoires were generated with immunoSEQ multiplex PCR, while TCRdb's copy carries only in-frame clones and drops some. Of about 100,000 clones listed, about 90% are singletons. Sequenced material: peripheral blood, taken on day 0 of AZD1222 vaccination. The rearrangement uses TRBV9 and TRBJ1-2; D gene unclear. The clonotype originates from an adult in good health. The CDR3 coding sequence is TGTGCCAGCAGCATGAGATTGTGGGGTGGCTACACCTTC. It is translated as CASSMRLWGGYTF.